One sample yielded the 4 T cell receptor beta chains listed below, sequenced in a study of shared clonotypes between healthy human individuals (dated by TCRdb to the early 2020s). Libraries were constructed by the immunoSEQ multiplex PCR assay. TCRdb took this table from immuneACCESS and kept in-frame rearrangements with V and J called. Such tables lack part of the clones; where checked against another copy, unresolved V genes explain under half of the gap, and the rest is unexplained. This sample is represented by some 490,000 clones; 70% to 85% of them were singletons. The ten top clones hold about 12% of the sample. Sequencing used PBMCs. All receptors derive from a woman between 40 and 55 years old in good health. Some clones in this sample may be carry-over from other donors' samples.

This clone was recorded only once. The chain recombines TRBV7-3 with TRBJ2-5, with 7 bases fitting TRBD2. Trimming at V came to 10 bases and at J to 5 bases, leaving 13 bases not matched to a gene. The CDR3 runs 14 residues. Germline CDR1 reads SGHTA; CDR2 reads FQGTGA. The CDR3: CATSPSGAYETQYF. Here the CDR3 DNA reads TGTGCCACCTCCCCGAGCGGGGCATATGAGACCCAGTACTTC. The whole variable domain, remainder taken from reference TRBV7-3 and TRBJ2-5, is GAGVSQTPSNKVTEKGKYVELRCDPISGHTALYWYRQSLGQGPEFLIYFQGTGAADDSGLPNDRFFAVRPEGSVSTLKIQRTERGDSAVYLCATSPSGAYETQYFGPGTRLLVL.

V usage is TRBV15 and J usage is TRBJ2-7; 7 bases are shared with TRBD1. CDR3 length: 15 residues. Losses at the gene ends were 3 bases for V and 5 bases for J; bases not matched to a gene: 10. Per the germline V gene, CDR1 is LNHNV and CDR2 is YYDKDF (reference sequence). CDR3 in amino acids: CATSSTPGQYDEQYF. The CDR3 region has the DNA TGTGCCACCAGCAGCACCCCGGGACAGTATGACGAGCAGTACTTC.

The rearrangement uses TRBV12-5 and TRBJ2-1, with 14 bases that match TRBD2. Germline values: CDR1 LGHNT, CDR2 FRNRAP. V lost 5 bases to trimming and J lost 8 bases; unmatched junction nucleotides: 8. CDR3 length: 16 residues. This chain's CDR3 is CASGRSGTSGSHEQFF. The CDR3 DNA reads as TGTGCTAGTGGTCGATCCGGGACTAGCGGGAGTCATGAGCAGTTCTTC.

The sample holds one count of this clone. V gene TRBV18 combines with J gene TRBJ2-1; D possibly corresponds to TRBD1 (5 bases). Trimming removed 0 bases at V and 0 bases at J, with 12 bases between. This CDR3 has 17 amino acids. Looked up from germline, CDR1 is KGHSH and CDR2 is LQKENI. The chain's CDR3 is CASSPPPTESSYNEQFF. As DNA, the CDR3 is TGTGCCAGCTCACCACCCCCGACAGAAAGCTCCTACAATGAGCAGTTCTTC.